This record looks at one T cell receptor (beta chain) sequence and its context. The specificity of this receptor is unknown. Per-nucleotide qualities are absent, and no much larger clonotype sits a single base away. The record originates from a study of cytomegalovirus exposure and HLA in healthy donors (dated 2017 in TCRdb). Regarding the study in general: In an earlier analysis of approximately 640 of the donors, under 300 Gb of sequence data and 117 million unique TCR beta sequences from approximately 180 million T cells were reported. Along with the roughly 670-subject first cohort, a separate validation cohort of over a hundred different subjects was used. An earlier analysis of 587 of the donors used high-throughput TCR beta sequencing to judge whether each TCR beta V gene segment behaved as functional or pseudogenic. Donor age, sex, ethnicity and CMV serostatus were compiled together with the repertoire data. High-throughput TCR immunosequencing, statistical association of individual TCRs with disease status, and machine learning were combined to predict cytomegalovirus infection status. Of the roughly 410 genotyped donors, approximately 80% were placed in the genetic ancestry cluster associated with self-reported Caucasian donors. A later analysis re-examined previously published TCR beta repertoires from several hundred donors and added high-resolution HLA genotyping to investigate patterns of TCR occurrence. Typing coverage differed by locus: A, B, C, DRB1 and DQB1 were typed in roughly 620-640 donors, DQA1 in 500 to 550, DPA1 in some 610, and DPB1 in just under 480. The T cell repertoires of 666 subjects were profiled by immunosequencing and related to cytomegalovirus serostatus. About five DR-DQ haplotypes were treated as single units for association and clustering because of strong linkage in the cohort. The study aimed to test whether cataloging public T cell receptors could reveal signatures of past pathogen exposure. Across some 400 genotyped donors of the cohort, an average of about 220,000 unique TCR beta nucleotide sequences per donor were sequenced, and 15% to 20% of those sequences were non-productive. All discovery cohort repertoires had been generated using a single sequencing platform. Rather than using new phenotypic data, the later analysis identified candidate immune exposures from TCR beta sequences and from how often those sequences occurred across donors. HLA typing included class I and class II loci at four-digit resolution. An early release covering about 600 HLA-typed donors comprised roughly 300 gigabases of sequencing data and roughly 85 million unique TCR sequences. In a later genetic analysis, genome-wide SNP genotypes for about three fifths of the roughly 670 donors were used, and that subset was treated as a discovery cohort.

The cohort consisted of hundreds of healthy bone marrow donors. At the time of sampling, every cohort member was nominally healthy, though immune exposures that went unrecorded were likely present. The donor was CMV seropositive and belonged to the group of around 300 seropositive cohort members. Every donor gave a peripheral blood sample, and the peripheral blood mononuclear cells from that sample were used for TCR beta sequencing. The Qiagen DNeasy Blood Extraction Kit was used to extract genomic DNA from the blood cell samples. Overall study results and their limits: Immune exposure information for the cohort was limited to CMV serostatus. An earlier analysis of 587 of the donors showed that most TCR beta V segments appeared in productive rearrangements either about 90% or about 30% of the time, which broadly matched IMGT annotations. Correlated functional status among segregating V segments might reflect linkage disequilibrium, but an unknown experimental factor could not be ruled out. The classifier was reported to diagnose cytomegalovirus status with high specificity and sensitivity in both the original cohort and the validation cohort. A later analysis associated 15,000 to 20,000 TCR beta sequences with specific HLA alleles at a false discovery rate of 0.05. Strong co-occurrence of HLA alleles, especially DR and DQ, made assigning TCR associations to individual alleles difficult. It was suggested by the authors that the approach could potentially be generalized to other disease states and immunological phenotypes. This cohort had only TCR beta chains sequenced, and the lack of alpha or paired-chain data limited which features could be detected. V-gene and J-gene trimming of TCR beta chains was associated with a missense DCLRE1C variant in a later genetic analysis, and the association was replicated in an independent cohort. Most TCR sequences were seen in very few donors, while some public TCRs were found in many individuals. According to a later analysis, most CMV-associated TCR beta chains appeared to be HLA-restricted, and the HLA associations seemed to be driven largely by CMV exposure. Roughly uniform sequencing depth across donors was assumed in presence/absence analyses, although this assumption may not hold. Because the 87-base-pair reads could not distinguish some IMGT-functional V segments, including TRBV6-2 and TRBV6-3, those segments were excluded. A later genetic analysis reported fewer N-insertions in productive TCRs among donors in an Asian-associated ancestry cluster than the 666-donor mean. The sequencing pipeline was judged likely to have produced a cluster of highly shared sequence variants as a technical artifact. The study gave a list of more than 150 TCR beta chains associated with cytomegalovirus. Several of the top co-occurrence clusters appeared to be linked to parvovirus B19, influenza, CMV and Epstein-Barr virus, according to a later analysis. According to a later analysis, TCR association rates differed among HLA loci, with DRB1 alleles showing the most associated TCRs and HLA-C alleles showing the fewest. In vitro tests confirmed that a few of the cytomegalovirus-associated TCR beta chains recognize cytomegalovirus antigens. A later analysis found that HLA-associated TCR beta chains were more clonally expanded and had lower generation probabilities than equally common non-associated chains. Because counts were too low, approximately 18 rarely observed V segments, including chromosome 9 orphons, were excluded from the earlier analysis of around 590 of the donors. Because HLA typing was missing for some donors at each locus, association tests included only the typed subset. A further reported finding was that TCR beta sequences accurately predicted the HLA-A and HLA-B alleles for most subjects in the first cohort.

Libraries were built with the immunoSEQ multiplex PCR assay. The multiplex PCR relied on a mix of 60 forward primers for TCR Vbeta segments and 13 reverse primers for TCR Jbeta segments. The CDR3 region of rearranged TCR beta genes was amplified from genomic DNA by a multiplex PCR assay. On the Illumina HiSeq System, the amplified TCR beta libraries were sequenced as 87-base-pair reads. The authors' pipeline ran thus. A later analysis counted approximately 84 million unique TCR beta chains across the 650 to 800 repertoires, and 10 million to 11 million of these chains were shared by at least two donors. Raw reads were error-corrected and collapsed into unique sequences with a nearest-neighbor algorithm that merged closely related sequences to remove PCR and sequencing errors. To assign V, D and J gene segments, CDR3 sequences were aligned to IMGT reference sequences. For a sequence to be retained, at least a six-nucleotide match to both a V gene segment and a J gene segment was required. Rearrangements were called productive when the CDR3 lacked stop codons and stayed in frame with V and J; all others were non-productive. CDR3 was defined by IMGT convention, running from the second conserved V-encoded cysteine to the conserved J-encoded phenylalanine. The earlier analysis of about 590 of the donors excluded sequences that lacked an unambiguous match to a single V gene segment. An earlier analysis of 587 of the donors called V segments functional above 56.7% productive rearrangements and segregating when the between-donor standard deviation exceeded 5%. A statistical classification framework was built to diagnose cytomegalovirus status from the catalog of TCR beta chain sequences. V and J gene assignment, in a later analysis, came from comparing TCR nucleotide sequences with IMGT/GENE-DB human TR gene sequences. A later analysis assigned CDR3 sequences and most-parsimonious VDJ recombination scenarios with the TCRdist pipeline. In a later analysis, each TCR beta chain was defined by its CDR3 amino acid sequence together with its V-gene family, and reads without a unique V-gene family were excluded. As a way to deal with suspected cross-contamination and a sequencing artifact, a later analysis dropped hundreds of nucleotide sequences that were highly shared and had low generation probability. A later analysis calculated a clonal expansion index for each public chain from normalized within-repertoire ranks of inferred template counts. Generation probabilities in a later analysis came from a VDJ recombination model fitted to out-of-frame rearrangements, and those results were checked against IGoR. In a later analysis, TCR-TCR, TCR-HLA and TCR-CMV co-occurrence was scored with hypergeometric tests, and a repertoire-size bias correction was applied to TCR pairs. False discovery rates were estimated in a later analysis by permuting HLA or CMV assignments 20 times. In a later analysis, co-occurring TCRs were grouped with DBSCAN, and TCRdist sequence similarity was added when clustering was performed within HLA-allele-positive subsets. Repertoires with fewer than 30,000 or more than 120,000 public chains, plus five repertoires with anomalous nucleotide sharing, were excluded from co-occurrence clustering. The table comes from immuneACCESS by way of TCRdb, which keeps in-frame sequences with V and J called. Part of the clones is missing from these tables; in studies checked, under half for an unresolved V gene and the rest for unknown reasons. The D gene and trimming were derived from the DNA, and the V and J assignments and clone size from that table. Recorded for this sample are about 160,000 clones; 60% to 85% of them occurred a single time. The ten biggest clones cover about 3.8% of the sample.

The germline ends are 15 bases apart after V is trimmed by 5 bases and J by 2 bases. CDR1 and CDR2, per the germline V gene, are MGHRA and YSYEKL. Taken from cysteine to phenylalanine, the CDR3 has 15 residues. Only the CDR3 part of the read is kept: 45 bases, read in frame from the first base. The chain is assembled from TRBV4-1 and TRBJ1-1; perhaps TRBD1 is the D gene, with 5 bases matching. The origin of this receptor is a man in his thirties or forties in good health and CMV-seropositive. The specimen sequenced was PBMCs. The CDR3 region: CASSAPGGDNTEAFF. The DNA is TGCGCCAGCAGCGCACCGGGGGGAGATAACACTGAAGCTTTCTTT.